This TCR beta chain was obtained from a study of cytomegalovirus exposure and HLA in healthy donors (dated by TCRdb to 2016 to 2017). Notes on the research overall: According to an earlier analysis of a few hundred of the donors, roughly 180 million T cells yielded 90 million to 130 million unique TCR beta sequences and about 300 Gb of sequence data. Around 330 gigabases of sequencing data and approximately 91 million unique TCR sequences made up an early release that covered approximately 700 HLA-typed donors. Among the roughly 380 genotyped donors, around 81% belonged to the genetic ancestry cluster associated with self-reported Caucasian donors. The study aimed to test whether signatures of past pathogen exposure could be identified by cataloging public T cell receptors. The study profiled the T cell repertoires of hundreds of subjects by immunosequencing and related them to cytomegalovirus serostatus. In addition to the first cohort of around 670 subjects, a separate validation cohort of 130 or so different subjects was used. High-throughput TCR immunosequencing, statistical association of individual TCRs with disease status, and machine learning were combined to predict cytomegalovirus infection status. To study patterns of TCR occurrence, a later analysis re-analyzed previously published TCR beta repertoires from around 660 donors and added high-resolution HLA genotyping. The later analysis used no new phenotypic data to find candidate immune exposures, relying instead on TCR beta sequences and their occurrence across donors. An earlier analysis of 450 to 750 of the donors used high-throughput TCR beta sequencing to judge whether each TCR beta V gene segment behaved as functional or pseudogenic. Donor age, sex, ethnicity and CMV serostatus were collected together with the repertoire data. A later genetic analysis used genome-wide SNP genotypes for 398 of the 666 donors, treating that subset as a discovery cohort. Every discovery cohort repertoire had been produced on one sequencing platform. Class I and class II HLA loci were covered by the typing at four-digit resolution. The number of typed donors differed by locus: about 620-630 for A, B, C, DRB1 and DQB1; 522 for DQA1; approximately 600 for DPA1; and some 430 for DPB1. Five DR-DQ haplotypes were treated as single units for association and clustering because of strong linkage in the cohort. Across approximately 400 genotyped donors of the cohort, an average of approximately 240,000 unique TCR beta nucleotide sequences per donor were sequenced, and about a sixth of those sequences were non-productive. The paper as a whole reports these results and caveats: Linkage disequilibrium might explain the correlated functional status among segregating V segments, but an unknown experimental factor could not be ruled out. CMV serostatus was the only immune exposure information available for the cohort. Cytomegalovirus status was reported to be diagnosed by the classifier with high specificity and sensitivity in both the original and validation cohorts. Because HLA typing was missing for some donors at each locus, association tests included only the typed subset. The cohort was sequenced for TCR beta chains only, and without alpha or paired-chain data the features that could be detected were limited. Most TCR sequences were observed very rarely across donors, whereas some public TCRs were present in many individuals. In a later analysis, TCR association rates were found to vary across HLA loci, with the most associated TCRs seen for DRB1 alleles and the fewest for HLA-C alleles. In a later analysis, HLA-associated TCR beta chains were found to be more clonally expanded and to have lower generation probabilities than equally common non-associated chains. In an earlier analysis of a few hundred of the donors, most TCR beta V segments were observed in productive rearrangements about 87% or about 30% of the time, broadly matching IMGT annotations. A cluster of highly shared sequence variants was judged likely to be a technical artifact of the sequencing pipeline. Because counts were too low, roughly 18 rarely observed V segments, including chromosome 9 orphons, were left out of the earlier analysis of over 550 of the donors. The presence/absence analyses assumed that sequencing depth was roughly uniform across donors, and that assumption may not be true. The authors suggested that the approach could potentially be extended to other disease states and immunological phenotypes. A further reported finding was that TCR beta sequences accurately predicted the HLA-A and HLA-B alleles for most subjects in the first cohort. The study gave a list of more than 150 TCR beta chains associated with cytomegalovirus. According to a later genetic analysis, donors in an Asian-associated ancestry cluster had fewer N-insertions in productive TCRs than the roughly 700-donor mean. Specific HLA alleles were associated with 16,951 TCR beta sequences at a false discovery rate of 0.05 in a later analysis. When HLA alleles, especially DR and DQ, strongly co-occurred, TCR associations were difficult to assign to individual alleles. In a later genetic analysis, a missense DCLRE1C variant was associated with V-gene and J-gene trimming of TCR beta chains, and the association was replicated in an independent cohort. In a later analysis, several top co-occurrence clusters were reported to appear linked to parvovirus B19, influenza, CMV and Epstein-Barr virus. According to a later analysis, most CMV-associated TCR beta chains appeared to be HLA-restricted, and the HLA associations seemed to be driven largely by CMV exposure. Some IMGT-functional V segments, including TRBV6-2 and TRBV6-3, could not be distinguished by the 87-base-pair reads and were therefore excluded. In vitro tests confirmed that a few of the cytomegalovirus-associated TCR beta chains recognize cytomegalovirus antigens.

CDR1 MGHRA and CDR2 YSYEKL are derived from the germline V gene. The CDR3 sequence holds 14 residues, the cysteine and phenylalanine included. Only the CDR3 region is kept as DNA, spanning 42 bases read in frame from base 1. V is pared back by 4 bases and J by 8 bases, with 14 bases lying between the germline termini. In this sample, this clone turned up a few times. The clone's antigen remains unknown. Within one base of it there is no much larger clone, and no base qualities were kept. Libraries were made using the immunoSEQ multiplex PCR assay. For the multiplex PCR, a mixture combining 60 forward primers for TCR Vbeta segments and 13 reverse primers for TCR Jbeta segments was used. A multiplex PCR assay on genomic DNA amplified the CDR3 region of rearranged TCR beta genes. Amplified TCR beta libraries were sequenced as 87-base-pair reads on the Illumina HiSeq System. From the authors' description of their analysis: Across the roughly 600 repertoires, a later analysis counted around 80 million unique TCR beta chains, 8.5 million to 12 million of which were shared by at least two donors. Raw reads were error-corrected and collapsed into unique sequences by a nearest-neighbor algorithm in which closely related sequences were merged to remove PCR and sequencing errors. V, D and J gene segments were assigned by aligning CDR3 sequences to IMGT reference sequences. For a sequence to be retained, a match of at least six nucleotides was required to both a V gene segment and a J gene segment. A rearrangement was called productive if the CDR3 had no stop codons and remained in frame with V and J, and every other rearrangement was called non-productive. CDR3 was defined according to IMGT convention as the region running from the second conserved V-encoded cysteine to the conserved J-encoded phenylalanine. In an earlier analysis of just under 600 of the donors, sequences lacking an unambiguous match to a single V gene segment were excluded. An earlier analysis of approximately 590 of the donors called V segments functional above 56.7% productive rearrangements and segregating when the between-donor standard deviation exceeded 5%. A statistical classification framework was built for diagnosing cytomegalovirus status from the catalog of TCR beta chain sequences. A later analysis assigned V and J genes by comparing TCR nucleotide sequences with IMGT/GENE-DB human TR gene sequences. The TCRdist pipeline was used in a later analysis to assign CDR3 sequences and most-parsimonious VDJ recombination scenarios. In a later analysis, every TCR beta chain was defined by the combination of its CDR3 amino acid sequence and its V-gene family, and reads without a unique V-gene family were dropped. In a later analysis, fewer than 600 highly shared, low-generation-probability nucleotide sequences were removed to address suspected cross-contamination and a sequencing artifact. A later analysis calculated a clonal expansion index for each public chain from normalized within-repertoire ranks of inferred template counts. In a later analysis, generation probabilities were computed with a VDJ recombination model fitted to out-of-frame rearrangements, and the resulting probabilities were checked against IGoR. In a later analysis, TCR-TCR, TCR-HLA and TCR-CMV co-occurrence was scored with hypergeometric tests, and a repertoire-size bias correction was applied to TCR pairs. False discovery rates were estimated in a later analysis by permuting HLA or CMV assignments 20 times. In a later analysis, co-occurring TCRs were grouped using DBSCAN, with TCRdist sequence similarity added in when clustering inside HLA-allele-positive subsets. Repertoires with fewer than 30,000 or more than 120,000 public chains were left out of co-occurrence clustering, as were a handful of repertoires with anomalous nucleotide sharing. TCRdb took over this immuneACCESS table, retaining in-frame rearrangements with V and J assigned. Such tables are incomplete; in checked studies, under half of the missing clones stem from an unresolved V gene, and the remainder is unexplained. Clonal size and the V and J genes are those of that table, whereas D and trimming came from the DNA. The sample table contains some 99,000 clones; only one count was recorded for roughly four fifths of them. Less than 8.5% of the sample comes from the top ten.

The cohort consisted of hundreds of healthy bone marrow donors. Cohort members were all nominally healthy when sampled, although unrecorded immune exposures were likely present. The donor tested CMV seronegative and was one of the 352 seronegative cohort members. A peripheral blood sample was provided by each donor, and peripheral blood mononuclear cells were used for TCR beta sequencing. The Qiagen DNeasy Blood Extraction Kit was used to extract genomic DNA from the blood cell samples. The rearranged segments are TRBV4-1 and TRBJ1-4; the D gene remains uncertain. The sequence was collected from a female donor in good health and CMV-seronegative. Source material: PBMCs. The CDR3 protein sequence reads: CASSLQLGDEKLFF. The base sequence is TGCGCCAGCAGCCTACAGTTGGGAGACGAAAAACTGTTTTTT.